A selection of T cell receptor beta chains follows, all from one sample in a study of cytomegalovirus exposure and HLA in healthy donors. Assay: immunoSEQ multiplex PCR; the TCRdb copy retains only in-frame clones and omits some. The sample shows around 100,000 clones, roughly 78% of them seen only once. Specimen: PBMCs. The receptors were gathered from a woman in her 40s in good health and CMV-seronegative. Both conserved end residues are part of each CDR3. The D gene is left open where the match is weak. The size entry is marked missing in some rows and otherwise reads once, few, many or a size class.

clone size | J gene | V gene | D gene | CDR3 DNA | CDR3 protein
. | TRBJ2-3 | TRBV6-5 | TRBD2 | TGTGCCAGCAGTTGGACTAGCGGGGGTACAGATACGCAGTATTTT | CASSWTSGGTDTQYF
. | TRBJ2-1 | TRBV5-1 | TRBD2 | TGCGCCAGCATCCCGGTGGGGGCCAGCGGGGGGCAAATCTCTTATGAGCAGTTCTTC | CASIPVGASGGQISYEQFF
. | TRBJ2-2 | TRBV27 | TRBD2 | TGTGCCAGCAGTTTAGGGACTAGCCCAAGGGAGCTGTTTTTT | CASSLGTSPRELFF
. | TRBJ2-1 | TRBV27 | TRBD2 | TGTGCCAGCAGTCTAATCGGACTAGCGGGAGGTAACAATGAGCAGTTCTTC | CASSLIGLAGGNNEQFF
. | TRBJ2-2 | TRBV10-3 | TRBD2 | TGTGCCATCAGGGGACTTACTAGCGGGGGAAGTAATGGGAAAACCGGGGAGCTGTTTTTT | CAIRGLTSGGSNGKTGELFF
. | TRBJ1-4 | TRBV15 | . | TGTGCCACCAGCAGAGATCGACTGCAAACTAATGAAAAACTGTTTTTT | CATSRDRLQTNEKLFF
. | TRBJ1-5 | TRBV4-2 | TRBD1 | TGTGCCAGCAGCCGTTACCGGGACAGTAGCAATCAGCCCCAGCATTTT | CASSRYRDSSNQPQHF
. | TRBJ1-3 | TRBV7-2 | . | TGTGCCAGCAGCTCCTATACAGGGAGCGGAAACACCATATATTTT | CASSSYTGSGNTIYF
. | TRBJ2-7 | TRBV28 | TRBD1 | TGTGCCAGCAGTTTATGGGGACAGGCCCCCGAGCAGTACTTC | CASSLWGQAPEQYF
. | TRBJ2-3 | TRBV28 | . | TGTGCCAGCACCCTTATGGGCGGGCCAAATCCCACAGATACGCAGTATTTT | CASTLMGGPNPTDTQYF
. | TRBJ1-2 | TRBV7-2 | . | TGTGCCAGCAGCCGTGGTCTCGAGGTAGTCTATGGCTACACCTTC | CASSRGLEVVYGYTF
few | TRBJ2-7 | TRBV5-4 | . | TGTGCCAGCAGCCCGGATGGGCGGGTAATAACCTACGAGCAGTACTTC | CASSPDGRVITYEQYF
. | TRBJ2-7 | TRBV5-4 | . | TGTGCCAGCAGCACCGACAGTTACTACGAGCAGTACTTC | CASSTDSYYEQYF
. | TRBJ2-1 | TRBV11-2 | TRBD2 | TGTGCCAGTTCACTAGCGGGAGGGCCGGCGGGTGAGCAGTTCTTC | CASSLAGGPAGEQFF
once | TRBJ2-5 | TRBV11-2 | TRBD2 | TGTGCCAGCAGCCCACGGGGACTAGCGGGGGGTCAAGAGACCCAGTACTTC | CASSPRGLAGGQETQYF
. | TRBJ1-5 | TRBV19 | . | TGTGCCAGTAGTAAGGGGAATAGCAATCAGCCCCAGCATTTT | CASSKGNSNQPQHF
. | TRBJ1-4 | TRBV6-1 | . | TGTGCCAGCAGTGAAGGGGGGCCCATGGGTGAAAAACTGTTTTTT | CASSEGGPMGEKLFF
medium-sized | TRBJ2-3 | TRBV28 | TRBD2 | TGTGCCAGCAGTTTCCAGGCGGGAGGGGGCACAGATACGCAGTATTTT | CASSFQAGGGTDTQYF
. | TRBJ1-3 | TRBV5-6 | TRBD1 | TGTGCCAGCAGCCAGATGACAGGGTCTTCCGGAAACACCATATATTTT | CASSQMTGSSGNTIYF
. | TRBJ2-1 | TRBV7-2 | . | TGTGCCAGCAGCCCCAACGGGGATGAGCAGTTCTTC | CASSPNGDEQFF
. | TRBJ2-7 | TRBV18 | TRBD2 | TGTGCCAGCTCACTTTATCGTGGTGAGACTAGCGATTTCGGGCAGTACTTC | CASSLYRGETSDFGQYF
. | TRBJ1-1 | TRBV7-2 | . | TGTGCCAGCAGCACACACAGGGAGAACACTGAAGCTTTCTTT | CASSTHRENTEAFF
. | TRBJ2-5 | TRBV5-6 | TRBD2 | TGTGCCAGCAGCTTTAGCGGGGGGGCGAGAGAGACCCAGTACTTC | CASSFSGGARETQYF
. | TRBJ1-1 | TRBV19 | . | TGTGCCAGTAGTCTGCTTTCAGTACAAGTGAACACTGAAGCTTTCTTT | CASSLLSVQVNTEAFF
. | TRBJ1-4 | TRBV14 | . | TGTGCCAGCAGCCAAGTGGGACAACAGTCAACTAATGAAAAACTGTTTTTT | CASSQVGQQSTNEKLFF
. | TRBJ1-4 | TRBV28 | . | TGTGCCAGCAGGCTTCGTCGAGCAACTAATGAAAAACTGTTTTTT | CASRLRRATNEKLFF
. | TRBJ2-2 | TRBV10-2 | . | TGCGCCAGCAGTGAGGAGGGAACCGGGGAGCTGTTTTTT | CASSEEGTGELFF
. | TRBJ1-6 | TRBV7-2 | . | TGTGCCAGCAGCCCGAGAGTTGGACCCCTCCACTTT | CASSPRVGPLHF
once | TRBJ2-7 | TRBV30 | TRBD1 | TGTGCCTGGAGTGGAGACAGGGGGACCTACGAGCAGTACTTC | CAWSGDRGTYEQYF
. | TRBJ2-1 | TRBV27 | TRBD2 | TGTGCCAGCAGTCCATCCGGGACTAGCGGGACTACCATCTACAATGAGCAGTTCTTC | CASSPSGTSGTTIYNEQFF
. | TRBJ2-1 | TRBV18 | TRBD2 | TGTGCCAGCTCCCACCGGACTAGCGGGGGGGCGGCCGGAGATGAGCAGTTCTTC | CASSHRTSGGAAGDEQFF
. | TRBJ2-2 | TRBV10-3 | . | TGTGCCATCAGTGAGTCTGGGACAAGAAACACCGGGGAGCTGTTTTTT | CAISESGTRNTGELFF
. | TRBJ2-3 | TRBV19 | TRBD2 | TGTGCTTCGGCCTTTACTAGCGGGGGAATAGATACGCAGTATTTT | CASAFTSGGIDTQYF
. | TRBJ2-7 | TRBV28 | TRBD2 | TGTGCCAGCAGTTTAGCCCTAGCGGGGGTCTACGAGCAGTACTTC | CASSLALAGVYEQYF
. | TRBJ2-5 | TRBV4-3 | . | TGCGCCAGCAGCCAATATCGGGGGAGAGGAGAGACCCAGTACTTC | CASSQYRGRGETQYF
. | TRBJ2-7 | TRBV6-5 | . | TGTGCCAGCAGTTACGGCAACACCTACGAGCAGTACTTC | CASSYGNTYEQYF
. | TRBJ1-2 | TRBV10-1 | . | TGCGCCAGCAGTGAGTCGAGGGACACCAACTATGGCTACACCTTC | CASSESRDTNYGYTF
. | TRBJ2-7 | TRBV10-1 | . | TGCGCCAGCCCCTCACTAGCAGAGGCCTACGAGCAGTACTTC | CASPSLAEAYEQYF
. | TRBJ2-7 | TRBV10-3 | TRBD2 | TGTGCCATCAGTCTAGCGGGAGGGATGGGCGAGCAGTACTTC | CAISLAGGMGEQYF
. | TRBJ1-1 | TRBV29-1 | . | TGCAGCGTTGAAGATTGGCCGACTGAAGCTTTCTTT | CSVEDWPTEAFF